The 18 T cell receptor beta chains listed next were all sequenced from one sample in a study of identical twins. One entry per CDR3 protein results from TCRdb running MiXCR on the 5' RACE reads. The sample shows 700,000 or so distinct CDR3 sequences, approximately 9% of them seen only once. The same sample was also used in a study of yellow fever vaccine responses in identical twins.

The sample consisted of PBMCs. These receptors were taken from a woman aged 18 to 35 in good health.

The V and J genes are TRBV12-3 or TRBV12-4 and TRBJ1-4, with D possibly matching TRBD1 (5 bases). Trimming shortened V by 7 bases and J by 7 bases, and 19 bases separated the two germline ends. CDR3 length: 15 residues. This CDR3 is CASTSVWGRSEKLFF. The CDR3 DNA sequence: TGTGCCAGCACATCCGTTTGGGGCCGGAGTGAAAAACTGTTTTTT.

The rearrangement joins TRBV7-9 to TRBJ2-5, with D perhaps TRBD2 (7 bases). The length of the CDR3 is 15 residues. V lost 5 bases to trimming and J lost 2 bases, with 15 bases between them. Germline V gene data show CDR1 as SEHNR and CDR2 as FQNEAQ (reference sequence). The CDR3 DNA follows: TGTGCCAGCAGCCGTCCGGGGGGCGCGCAAGAGACCCAGTACTTC. It yields the protein CASSRPGGAQETQYF.

The CDR3 DNA is TGTGCCAGCCAAGGTCTGAACACTGAAGCTTTCTTT. This encodes CASQGLNTEAFF. The genes are TRBV25-1 and TRBJ1-1; no reliable D call. There are 12 residues in the CDR3. V was cut by 8 bases and J by 0 bases, with 7 bases left in between. CDR1 MGHDK and CDR2 SYGVNS come from the germline V gene.

This chain links TRBV19 with TRBJ2-1; maybe TRBD1 (6 bases). CDR3 size: 12 residues. V gave up 7 bases and J gave up 12 bases, with 16 bases separating them. Germline V gene data show CDR1 as LNHDA and CDR2 as SQIVND (reference sequence). CDR3 DNA: TGTGCCAGTATAGGGGGTCTCGGAGTGCAGTTCTTC. Its translation is CASIGGLGVQFF.

Comment on this clonotype: This may be a read error, as it is one base from a much larger clone. This sequence joins TRBV7-9 and TRBJ2-1, with TRBD2 matching over 8 bases. With 5 bases clipped from V and 3 bases from J, the junction kept 12 bases outside the gene matches. This CDR3 is built from 17 residues. Germline loops: CDR1 SEHNR, CDR2 FQNEAQ (reference sequence). The DNA of the CDR3 is TGTGCCAGCAGCGCCCCTCAGGCGGGGACTAGCTACAATGAGCAGTTCTTC. Its protein is CASSAPQAGTSYNEQFF.

This clonotype appeared a few times. This chain uses TRBV30 with TRBJ2-3, with 9 bases fitting TRBD2. This CDR3 contains 14 residues. Per germline, CDR1 GTSNPN and CDR2 SVGIG (reference sequence). The V segment lost 2 bases and the J segment 1 base; nucleotides outside the gene matches: 1. The CDR3 region has the DNA TGTGCCTGGAGTCGACTAGCGGGCACAGATACGCAGTATTTT. This encodes CAWSRLAGTDTQYF.

This clonotype was seen only a few times. This sequence joins TRBV6-2 or TRBV6-3 and TRBJ2-1, with 13 bases that match TRBD2. Germline V gives CDR1 MNHEY, CDR2 SVGEGT. This CDR3 spans 14 amino acids. Trimming removed 8 bases from V and 8 bases from J; junction bases left unmatched: 6. This CDR3 is CASARTSGSYEQFF. Written as DNA, the CDR3 is TGTGCCAGCGCTAGGACTAGCGGGAGTTATGAGCAGTTCTTC.

This clonotype was seen a few times. The V gene is TRBV6-1, the J gene TRBJ2-2; tentative D call: TRBD2 (6 bases). CDR3 length equals 16 residues. Germline values: CDR1 MNHNS, CDR2 SASEGT. V dropped 6 bases and J dropped 4 bases, with 18 bases sitting between them. The CDR3 spells CASSHAEGMGTGELFF. The CDR3 region has the DNA TGTGCCAGCAGCCACGCGGAGGGGATGGGCACCGGGGAGCTGTTTTTT.

This clonotype was detected only a few times. The chain combines TRBV14 with TRBJ2-1; TRBD2 matches at 9 bases. This CDR3 has 14 amino acids. Trimming at V came to 5 bases and at J to 9 bases, leaving 8 bases not matched to a gene. Germline V gene sequence: CDR1 SGHDN, CDR2 FVKESK. The CDR3, as DNA: TGTGCCAGCAGCGCAGGACTAGCGTCCGGTGAGCAGTTCTTC. Protein: CASSAGLASGEQFF.

V and J are TRBV28 and TRBJ2-1; unclear D gene. Germline CDR1 is MDHEN and CDR2 is SYDVKM. The CDR3 contains 13 residues. The V gene lost 7 bases and the J gene lost 5 bases, with 12 bases spanning the gap. This CDR3 reads CASISTPNNEQFF. In DNA form, the CDR3 reads TGTGCCAGCATCTCAACACCGAACAATGAGCAGTTCTTC.

This clonotype has just a few counts. The V call is TRBV2, the J call TRBJ2-3; D is perhaps TRBD1 (6 bases). Per the germline V gene, CDR1 is SNHLY and CDR2 is FYNNEI. CDR3 length: 16 amino acids. With 2 bases removed from V and 1 base from J, the gap between germline ends came to 13 bases. CDR3 in amino acids: CASSEIQGHGTDTQYF. Written as DNA, the CDR3 is TGTGCCAGCAGTGAAATACAGGGCCATGGCACAGATACGCAGTATTTT.

This clonotype was counted between two and nine times. The chain recombines TRBV20-1 with TRBJ2-5; 9 bases line up with TRBD2. The germline V gene has CDR1 DFQATT and CDR2 SNEGSKA (reference sequence). This CDR3 is 16 amino acids long. V lost 2 bases, J lost 2 bases, and 9 bases stayed unmatched. DNA for the CDR3: TGCAGTGCTAGACTAGCGGGATACCGAACGCAAGAGACCCAGTACTTC. This gives the protein CSARLAGYRTQETQYF.

J is TRBJ2-3 and V is TRBV2; 10 bases line up with TRBD2. The CDR3 spans 15 residues. Germline lookup yields CDR1 SNHLY and CDR2 FYNNEI. V was clipped by 7 bases and J by 2 bases; unmatched bases: 6. CDR3 region: CASKPGLAFTDTQYF. The CDR3 nucleotides are TGTGCCAGCAAACCGGGACTAGCGTTCACAGATACGCAGTATTTT.

This clonotype was found a few times. The chain uses TRBV20-1 and TRBJ1-1; weak D call: TRBD1 (5 bases). The CDR3 contains 13 residues. Germline-derived CDR1 and CDR2 are DFQATT and SNEGSKA (reference sequence). V was trimmed by 6 bases and J by 4 bases, leaving 15 bases between them. The CDR3 nucleotides read TGCAGTGCGCCTCAGGGTGTGGGCACTGAAGCTTTCTTT. This sequence encodes CSAPQGVGTEAFF.

A few counts support this clonotype. V is TRBV6-1 and J is TRBJ1-4; D is unclear. Trimming stripped 5 bases from V and 8 bases from J, with 15 bases between. Per the germline V gene, CDR1 is MNHNS and CDR2 is SASEGT. The CDR3 covers 14 residues. This chain's CDR3 is CASSRARVAEKLFF. As DNA, the CDR3 is TGTGCCAGCAGTCGAGCCCGAGTGGCGGAAAAACTGTTTTTT.

This clonotype was recorded at least ten times. The J gene is TRBJ2-3, the V gene TRBV7-9; D remains ambiguous. CDR3 length: 12 residues. Trimming removed 2 bases at V and 4 bases at J, with 4 bases between. Germline lookup yields CDR1 SEHNR and CDR2 FQNEAQ (reference sequence). Here the CDR3 reads CASSLHPDTQYF. The CDR3 coding sequence is TGTGCCAGCAGCTTACATCCAGATACGCAGTATTTT.

This clonotype has at least ten counts. This chain joins TRBV3-1 and TRBJ1-2; 10 bases align to TRBD1. The V and J ends lost 4 bases and 8 bases, in that order; junction bases with no gene match: 4. CDR1 LGHDT and CDR2 YNNKEL come from the germline V gene (reference sequence). This CDR3 has 13 amino acids. CDR3 protein: CASSRGTGEGYTF. CDR3 bases: TGTGCCAGCAGCCGTGGGACAGGGGAAGGCTACACCTTC.

Many counts were recorded for this clonotype. The rearrangement joins TRBV12-3 or TRBV12-4 to TRBJ1-1, with a weak D call TRBD1 (5 bases). This CDR3 is 14 amino acids long. The V gene lost 5 bases and the J gene lost 0 bases, with 10 bases spanning the gap. CDR3 nucleotide sequence: TGTGCCAGCAGTCTCGGACATATGAACACTGAAGCTTTCTTT. Its protein is CASSLGHMNTEAFF.